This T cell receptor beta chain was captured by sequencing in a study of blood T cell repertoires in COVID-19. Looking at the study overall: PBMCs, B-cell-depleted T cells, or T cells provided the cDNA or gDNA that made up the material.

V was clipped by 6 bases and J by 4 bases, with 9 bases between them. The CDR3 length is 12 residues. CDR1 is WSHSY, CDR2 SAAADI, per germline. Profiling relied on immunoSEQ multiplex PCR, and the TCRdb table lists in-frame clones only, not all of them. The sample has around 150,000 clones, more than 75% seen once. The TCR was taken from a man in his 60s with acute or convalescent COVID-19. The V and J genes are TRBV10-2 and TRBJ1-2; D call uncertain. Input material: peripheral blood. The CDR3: CASSERSYGYTF. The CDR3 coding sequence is TGCGCCAGCAGCGAGAGGAGCTATGGCTACACCTTC.